Listed here are 19 T cell receptor beta chains from one sample, sequenced in a study of early T cells in non-severe SARS-CoV-2 infection. TCRdb reanalysed the 5' RACE reads using MiXCR and keeps one entry per CDR3 protein. The data show tens of thousands of distinct CDR3 sequences, roughly 11% seen once. Sequencing was done on a sample of whole blood. Every receptor here comes from an adult who was a healthcare worker with PCR-confirmed SARS-CoV-2 infection or an uninfected control (not recorded which).

This clonotype was counted at least ten times. This chain joins TRBV7-9 and TRBJ2-5; 9 bases are a match to TRBD1. The CDR3 covers 18 residues. Germline loops: CDR1 SEHNR, CDR2 FQNEAQ (reference sequence). V shed 6 bases, J shed 5 bases, and the junction held 19 bases outside the gene matches. CDR3 in DNA: TGTGCCAGCAGTAAACAGGGGGCCTCGTACATCGGGCGGGAGACCCAGTACTTC. The encoded protein is CASSKQGASYIGRETQYF. The full variable domain, its missing parts supplied by reference TRBV7-9 and TRBJ2-5, is DTGVSQNPRHKITKRGQNVTFRCDPISEHNRLYWYRQTLGQGPEFLTYFQNEAQLEKSRLLSDRFSAERPKGSFSTLEIQRTEQGDSAMYLCASSKQGASYIGRETQYFGPGTRLLVL.

The rearrangement joins TRBV5-5 to TRBJ2-7; unclear D gene. The germline V gene encodes CDR1 SGHKS and CDR2 YYEKEE (reference sequence). Trimming took 1 base from V and 0 from J, leaving 8 bases between them. This CDR3 comprises 14 residues. CDR3 in amino acids: CASSLRYTSYEQYF. As DNA, the CDR3 is TGTGCCAGCAGCTTGCGGTACACCTCCTACGAGCAGTACTTC.

This chain joins TRBV5-1 and TRBJ2-7; possible D gene TRBD1, 6 bases. CDR1 SGHRS and CDR2 YFSETQ come from the germline V gene. V was clipped by 0 bases and J by 3 bases, with 10 bases between them. The CDR3 runs 14 residues. CDR3 DNA: TGCGCCAGCAGCTTGGGGACAGAGAGCTACGAGCAGTACTTC. This translates into CASSLGTESYEQYF. Using reference TRBV5-1 and TRBJ2-7 for the parts outside the CDR3, the full variable domain is KAGVTQTPRYLIKTRGQQVTLSCSPISGHRSVSWYQQTPGQGLQFLFEYFSETQRNKGNFPGRFSGRQFSNSRSEMNVSTLELGDSALYLCASSLGTESYEQYFGPGTRLTVT.

This clonotype was seen many times. The rearrangement uses TRBV20-1 and TRBJ2-7, with TRBD2 identical over 8 bases. After removal of 3 bases from V and 7 bases from J, the junction contained 11 bases not matched to a gene. The CDR3 covers 14 residues. Looked up from germline, CDR1 is DFQATT and CDR2 is SNEGSKA (reference sequence). The CDR3 loop reads CSASSSGSPGEQYF. CDR3 DNA: TGCAGTGCTAGTTCGAGCGGGAGCCCCGGGGAGCAGTACTTC.

The table lists this clonotype with many counts. V usage is TRBV11-2 and J usage is TRBJ2-7, with 9 bases identical to TRBD1. J was trimmed by 5 bases and V by 2 bases; bases with no gene match: 13. CDR1 SGHAT and CDR2 FQNNGV come from the germline V gene. The CDR3 runs to 17 residues. The CDR3: CASSLYNRGPPRNEQYF. CDR3 coding DNA: TGTGCCAGCAGCTTATATAACAGGGGGCCTCCGCGAAACGAGCAGTACTTC.

The chain recombines TRBV5-1 with TRBJ2-2; TRBD1 aligns across 9 bases. V lost 4 bases to trimming and J lost 6 bases; unmatched junction nucleotides: 7. The CDR3 contains 15 residues. Per the germline V gene, CDR1 is SGHRS and CDR2 is YFSETQ. The CDR3 loop is CASSNGQGNAGELFF. DNA for the CDR3: TGCGCCAGCAGCAACGGACAGGGGAATGCCGGGGAGCTGTTTTTT.

This clonotype has just a few counts. The chain has TRBV20-1 and TRBJ2-6; D unclear. V was shortened by 1 base and J by 4 bases, with 14 bases between the two germline ends. The CDR3 sequence is 16 residues long. Germline V lookup: CDR1 DFQATT, CDR2 SNEGSKA (reference sequence). In nucleotides, the CDR3 is TGCAGTGCTAGAGTTTATCACAATACAGGGGCCAACGTCCTGACTTTC. Amino acids: CSARVYHNTGANVLTF.

This clonotype was seen a few times. The chain has TRBV29-1 and TRBJ2-3; D is perhaps TRBD1 or TRBD2 (5 bases each). The ends were cut back, 7 bases at V and 2 bases at J, with 13 bases in the middle. Per the germline V gene, CDR1 is SQVTM and CDR2 is ANQGSEA. The CDR3 is 13 amino acids. DNA for the CDR3: TGCAGCGCCCCGGGGCAGAACACAGATACGCAGTATTTT. It translates to CSAPGQNTDTQYF.

This clonotype was recorded a few times. V gene TRBV28 combines with J gene TRBJ2-7; 7 bases line up with TRBD2. CDR1 is MDHEN and CDR2 is SYDVKM in the germline V gene. CDR3 size: 14 residues. Germline trimming cut 11 bases from V and 2 bases from J; bases unmatched to any gene: 12. CDR3 in amino acids: CASFAGGGPYEQYF. DNA for the CDR3: TGTGCCTCCTTTGCCGGCGGGGGACCCTACGAGCAGTACTTC.

The table lists this clonotype with many counts. The V call is TRBV7-8, the J call TRBJ1-1, with unresolved D. The CDR3 has 14 residues. Trimming removed 7 bases at V and 2 bases at J, with 14 bases between. CDR1 is SGHVS and CDR2 is FQNEAQ in the germline V gene. CDR3 residues: CASILNTGNTEAFF. The CDR3 region has the DNA TGTGCCAGCATCCTGAACACGGGAAACACTGAAGCTTTCTTT.

In its sample, this clonotype was seen many times. This chain uses TRBV5-5 with TRBJ1-6; 11 positions agree with TRBD1. CDR1 is SGHKS, CDR2 YYEKEE, per germline (reference sequence). Trimming cost V 4 bases and J 6 bases; bases outside gene matches: 6. This CDR3 region has 16 residues. The DNA of the CDR3 is TGTGCCAGCAGCGTGGGACAGGGGGGTTCTAATTCACCCCTCCACTTT. As protein: CASSVGQGGSNSPLHF.

Many counts were recorded for this clonotype. The V call is TRBV3-1, the J call TRBJ2-7; 7 bases line up with TRBD1. CDR1 and CDR2 (germline): LGHDT, YNNKEL (reference sequence). J was trimmed by 3 bases and V by 1 base; bases with no gene match: 9. This CDR3 spans 16 amino acids. The CDR3 sequence: CASSQALRGLLYEQYF. DNA for the CDR3: TGTGCCAGCAGCCAAGCTTTGAGGGGGCTACTCTACGAGCAGTACTTC.

V gene TRBV9 combines with J gene TRBJ2-5; perhaps TRBD2 as D (5 bases). CDR3 size: 14 residues. Germline assignment: CDR1 SGDLS and CDR2 YYNGEE. V lost 1 base and J lost 5, with 12 bases in between. CDR3 residues: CASSVSGVSETQYF. DNA for the CDR3: TGTGCCAGCAGCGTATCCGGGGTGTCTGAGACCCAGTACTTC. Based on the CDR3 plus reference TRBV9 and TRBJ2-5, the full variable domain is DSGVTQTPKHLITATGQRVTLRCSPRSGDLSVYWYQQSLDQGLQFLIQYYNGEERAKGNILERFSAQQFPDLHSELNLSSLELGDSALYFCASSVSGVSETQYFGPGTRLLVL.

The chain uses TRBV6-6 and TRBJ2-3; no clear D. V lost 7 bases to trimming and J lost 5 bases, with 13 bases between them. Germline V gene lookup returns CDR1 MNHNY and CDR2 SVGAGI (reference sequence). The CDR3 runs to 13 residues. The CDR3 loop is CASTISQEDTQYF. CDR3 nucleotides: TGTGCCAGCACTATTTCCCAGGAAGATACGCAGTATTTT.

This clonotype was picked up many times. This chain links TRBV12-3 or TRBV12-4 with TRBJ2-7; 7 positions agree with TRBD1. The CDR3 is 13 amino acids. V was clipped by 6 bases and J by 2 bases; unmatched bases: 4. The CDR3 region is CASRGTEPYEQYF. CDR3 DNA sequence: TGTGCCAGCAGGGGGACAGAGCCCTACGAGCAGTACTTC.

In this sample, this clonotype turned up a few times. Here the CDR3 reads CASSPGTLAPTDTQYF. CDR3 coding DNA: TGTGCCAGCAGTCCCGGGACTTTAGCCCCCACAGATACGCAGTATTTT. The chain recombines TRBV12-3 or TRBV12-4 with TRBJ2-3; TRBD2 might be the D (6 bases). V was trimmed by 5 bases and J by 2 bases, leaving 17 bases between them. This CDR3 is 16 amino acids long.

The V call is TRBV3-1, the J call TRBJ1-1; possible D gene TRBD1, 5 bases. Germline CDR1 is LGHDT and CDR2 is YNNKEL (reference sequence). This CDR3 has 17 amino acids. Trimming shortened V by 4 bases and J by 0 bases, and 18 bases separated the two germline ends. The CDR3 loop is CASSRVPTASLNTEAFF. The CDR3 nucleotides are TGTGCCAGCAGCCGAGTACCGACAGCCTCTTTGAACACTGAAGCTTTCTTT.

A few counts support this clonotype. The chain recombines TRBV4-1 with TRBJ1-6, with D hard to call. In germline, CDR1 is MGHRA, CDR2 YSYEKL. Trimming took off 1 base at V and 13 bases at J, with 8 bases between the two ends. The CDR3 length is 12 residues. CDR3 amino acids: CASSQGLVPLHF. The CDR3 region has the DNA TGCGCCAGCAGCCAAGGGCTGGTCCCCCTCCACTTT.

This chain uses TRBV10-3 with TRBJ2-5, with D perhaps TRBD2 (6 bases). The V end was cut by 5 bases, the J end by 1 base, with 8 bases between. Per germline, CDR1 ENHRY and CDR2 SYGVKD. This CDR3 has 13 residues. The CDR3 DNA is TGTGCCATCAGTACCGGGAGCCAAGAGACCCAGTACTTC. This gives the protein CAISTGSQETQYF.